This T cell receptor (beta chain) was captured by sequencing in a study of cytomegalovirus exposure and HLA in healthy donors. Study-wide background: In an earlier analysis, 90 million to 130 million unique TCR beta sequences were found from some 180 million T cells.

As for this clone: Its target is not known.

Study findings and constraints: Some public TCRs appeared in many individuals, while most sequences were rare.

60 Vbeta and 13 Jbeta primers were used in PCR. Assay used: immunoSEQ multiplex PCR; TCRdb lists only in-frame clones, some missing. Of around 160,000 clones listed, 80% to 85% were seen once; the top ten hold more than 1.5%. The receptor was derived from a woman younger than 30 in good health and CMV-seronegative. The specimen sequenced was PBMCs.

CDR3 DNA: TGTGCCAGCAGCTTATCGGGGGGCGCAACGGGCTATGGCTACACCTTC. Its translation is CASSLSGGATGYGYTF. V gene TRBV7-9 combines with J gene TRBJ1-2; perhaps TRBD1 as D (6 bases). There are 16 residues in the CDR3. V was trimmed by 2 bases and J by 4 bases, leaving 17 bases between them. CDR1 SEHNR and CDR2 FQNEAQ come from the germline V gene (reference sequence).